The next 31 T cell receptor beta chains were all read from a single sample in a study of blood T cells in healthy people across ages. Primers used in a second PCR of about 6 to 11 cycles were a sample-barcoded 5' primer and a J-beta primer mix. A single record per CDR3 protein comes from TCRdb applying MiXCR to the 5' RACE reads. The sample lists fewer than 800,000 distinct CDR3 sequences, more than 20% occurring once. The same data also contributed to another study, on T cells of mothers and their children.

What was sequenced was blood. The receptors originated from a boy under 18 in good health.

The rearrangement joins TRBV14 to TRBJ2-3; 7 bases are shared with TRBD1. The V gene's germline CDR1 is SGHDN and CDR2 FVKESK. The CDR3 runs to 14 residues. V dropped 5 bases and J dropped 3; count of bases not matched to a gene: 5. The CDR3 region has the DNA TGTGCCAGCAGCAAAATACAGGGGACAGATACGCAGTATTTT. This codes for CASSKIQGTDTQYF.

In this sample, this clonotype turned up a few times. The V and J genes are TRBV12-3 or TRBV12-4 and TRBJ2-3; 9 bases fit TRBD1. With 3 bases clipped from V and 2 bases from J, the junction kept 3 bases outside the gene matches. The CDR3 sequence is 15 residues long. The CDR3, as DNA: TGTGCCAGCAGTTTCGGGACAGGGTTCACAGATACGCAGTATTTT. It yields the protein CASSFGTGFTDTQYF.

The chain has TRBV3-1 and TRBJ2-7; 10 bases are shared with TRBD1. The CDR3 runs to 14 residues. The junction had 4 bases not matched to a gene; V was cut back by 6 bases and J by 2 bases. The V gene's germline CDR1 is LGHDT and CDR2 YNNKEL (reference sequence). In DNA form, the CDR3 reads TGTGCCAGCAGGCGACAGGGGGCTACCTACGAGCAGTACTTC. Encoded protein: CASRRQGATYEQYF.

This clonotype was seen more than once but under ten times. The chain is built from TRBV5-5 and TRBJ1-3; D is uncertain. V lost 0 bases, J lost 3 bases, and 7 bases lay in between. Germline V gene lookup returns CDR1 SGHKS and CDR2 YYEKEE (reference sequence). The CDR3 contains 14 residues. The chain's CDR3 is CASSLEGYGNTIYF. The DNA for the CDR3 is TGTGCCAGCAGCTTGGAGGGATATGGAAACACCATATATTTT.

This sequence joins TRBV4-2 and TRBJ2-7; D remains ambiguous. CDR3 length equals 14 residues. The V gene lost 4 bases and the J gene lost 0 bases, with 10 bases spanning the gap. Germline values: CDR1 LGHNA, CDR2 YNFKEQ. The CDR3 loop is CASSPRRYSYEQYF. The CDR3 nucleotides read TGTGCCAGCAGCCCACGACGGTACTCCTACGAGCAGTACTTC.

The rearrangement joins TRBV12-3 or TRBV12-4 to TRBJ2-1; TRBD2 matches 7 bases. CDR3 length: 14 residues. The ends lost 2 bases at V and 6 bases at J; junction bases unmatched: 4. This chain's CDR3 is CASSLLAVSNEQFF. Written as DNA, the CDR3 is TGTGCCAGCAGTTTACTAGCGGTAAGCAATGAGCAGTTCTTC.

The chain is built from TRBV2 and TRBJ2-7; D unclear. The V and J ends lost 0 bases and 7 bases respectively, with 4 bases between them. The CDR3 contains 11 residues. Germline CDR1 reads SNHLY; CDR2 reads FYNNEI. The chain's CDR3 is CASSEAQEQYF. Written as DNA, the CDR3 is TGTGCCAGCAGTGAAGCCCAGGAGCAGTACTTC.

The V gene is TRBV24-1, the J gene TRBJ2-5; no clear D gene. V was clipped by 6 bases and J by 3 bases, with 10 bases between them. Germline V CDR1 and CDR2: KGHDR, SFDVKD. The CDR3 has 13 amino acids. CDR3 sequence: CATSRTVEETQYF. For the CDR3, the DNA is TGTGCCACCAGTCGGACGGTCGAAGAGACCCAGTACTTC.

A few counts support this clonotype. The chain combines TRBV10-3 with TRBJ2-5; perhaps TRBD2 as D (5 bases). Per germline, CDR1 ENHRY and CDR2 SYGVKD. This CDR3 spans 15 amino acids. V lost 0 bases to trimming and J lost 5 bases, with 13 bases between them. CDR3 region: CAISESQTPGETQYF. The CDR3 DNA follows: TGTGCCATCAGTGAGTCGCAGACTCCGGGGGAGACCCAGTACTTC.

CDR3 region: CASSLIGATYEQYF. The CDR3 DNA reads as TGTGCCAGCAGCTTAATTGGGGCTACCTACGAGCAGTACTTC. The V gene is TRBV7-2, the J gene TRBJ2-7, with D maybe TRBD1 (5 bases). V lost 2 bases to trimming and J lost 2 bases, with 10 bases between them. CDR3 size: 14 residues. Germline lookup yields CDR1 SGHTA and CDR2 FQGNSA.

The chain combines TRBV12-3 or TRBV12-4 with TRBJ1-2, with D tentatively TRBD1 (6 bases). V was shortened by 2 bases and J by 7 bases, with 14 bases between the two germline ends. The CDR3 length is 14 residues. For the CDR3, the DNA is TGTGCCAGCAGTTTACAGGGGAAGGGCGGTGGCTACACCTTC. Its protein product is CASSLQGKGGGYTF.

V usage is TRBV27 and J usage is TRBJ1-1, with D possibly TRBD1 on 6 matching bases. Trimming took 6 bases from V and 0 from J, leaving 14 bases between them. The CDR3 runs 15 residues. CDR1 MNHEY and CDR2 SMNVEV come from the germline V gene (reference sequence). CDR3 residues: CASSPVGGMNTEAFF. In nucleotides, the CDR3 is TGTGCCAGCAGCCCGGTAGGGGGTATGAACACTGAAGCTTTCTTT.

This clonotype has only a few counts. V usage is TRBV25-1 and J usage is TRBJ2-5, with TRBD1 matching 10 bases. CDR3 length: 15 residues. The V gene end was trimmed by 3 bases and the J gene end by 4 bases; junction bases not matched to a gene: 5. Germline V lookup: CDR1 MGHDK, CDR2 SYGVNS. This CDR3 is CASSDLGQGGETQYF. CDR3 sequence (DNA): TGTGCCAGCAGTGATCTTGGACAGGGGGGAGAGACCCAGTACTTC.

This clonotype showed up just a few times. The V gene is TRBV5-4, the J gene TRBJ2-5; TRBD1 matches at 7 bases. V shed 2 bases and J 3 bases; nucleotides not matched to a gene: 7. The germline gives CDR1 SGHNT, CDR2 YYREEE (reference sequence). CDR3 length: 15 amino acids. The CDR3 coding sequence is TGTGCCAGCAGCTTTCCACCGGGGACAGAAGAGACCCAGTACTTC. Protein product: CASSFPPGTEETQYF.

The J gene is TRBJ2-5, the V gene TRBV3-1; D is ambiguous. Matching the DNA end better, TRBJ2-7 makes the J call doubtful. The germline CDR1 and CDR2 sequences are LGHDT and YNNKEL (reference sequence). This CDR3 has 17 residues. This CDR3 is CASSQAHIGREEIEQYF. CDR3 coding DNA: TGTGCCAGCAGCCAAGCACATATAGGCCGCGAGGAGATCGAGCAGTACTTC.

Only a few counts were recorded for this clonotype. This chain connects TRBV27 to TRBJ2-7, with D perhaps being TRBD1 or TRBD2 (5 bases each). CDR1 and CDR2 from the germline V gene are MNHEY and SMNVEV (reference sequence). This CDR3 region has 15 residues. V shed 7 bases and J shed 4 bases, with 20 bases lying between them. CDR3 amino acids: CASKVGPDEGYEQYF. Written as DNA, the CDR3 is TGTGCCAGCAAGGTCGGGCCCGATGAGGGGTACGAGCAGTACTTC.

The chain links TRBV7-9 to TRBJ1-2; 10 bases fit TRBD1. The CDR3 spans 16 residues. J gave up 1 base and V 5 bases, and 7 bases lay outside the gene matches. The germline V gene encodes CDR1 SEHNR and CDR2 FQNEAQ (reference sequence). CDR3 residues: CASSKGQGVINYGYTF. Written as DNA, the CDR3 is TGTGCCAGCAGCAAAGGACAGGGGGTCATTAACTATGGCTACACCTTC. Based on the CDR3 plus reference TRBV7-9 and TRBJ1-2, the full variable domain is DTGVSQNPRHKITKRGQNVTFRCDPISEHNRLYWYRQTLGQGPEFLTYFQNEAQLEKSRLLSDRFSAERPKGSFSTLEIQRTEQGDSAMYLCASSKGQGVINYGYTFGSGTRLTVV.

The chain uses TRBV20-1 and TRBJ2-4, with D hard to call. Germline V lookup: CDR1 DFQATT, CDR2 SNEGSKA (reference sequence). This CDR3 region has 15 residues. Trimming shortened V by 6 bases and J by 0 bases, and 15 bases separated the two germline ends. CDR3: CSAGGDLLAKNIQYF. In nucleotides, the CDR3 is TGCAGTGCGGGTGGTGACCTTTTAGCCAAAAACATTCAGTACTTC.

The gene calls are TRBV5-1 and TRBJ2-1; D possibly corresponds to TRBD2 (5 bases). V was pared by 0 bases and J by 0 bases, with 10 bases between. Germline V gene sequence: CDR1 SGHRS, CDR2 YFSETQ. The CDR3 runs 16 residues. The CDR3 here is CASSLGRGVSYNEQFF. CDR3 coding DNA: TGCGCCAGCAGCTTGGGTCGGGGAGTCTCCTACAATGAGCAGTTCTTC. Based on the CDR3 plus reference TRBV5-1 and TRBJ2-1, the full variable domain is KAGVTQTPRYLIKTRGQQVTLSCSPISGHRSVSWYQQTPGQGLQFLFEYFSETQRNKGNFPGRFSGRQFSNSRSEMNVSTLELGDSALYLCASSLGRGVSYNEQFFGPGTRLTVL.

This clonotype came up a few times. J is TRBJ2-5 and V is TRBV7-3; possibly TRBD2 for D (5 bases). The J call is doubtful: the DNA matches TRBJ2-1 better. This CDR3 has 15 residues. CDR1 SGHTA and CDR2 FQGTGA come from the germline V gene. CDR3 in DNA: TGTGCCAGCAGCCCAAACGGGGTAGAGAGAAATGAGCAGTTCTTC. This sequence encodes CASSPNGVERNEQFF.

The V and J genes are TRBV6-5 and TRBJ2-5; 7 positions match TRBD1. CDR3 length equals 13 residues. Trimming at V came to 6 bases and at J to 11 bases, leaving 12 bases not matched to a gene. Per the germline V gene, CDR1 is MNHEY and CDR2 is SVGAGI. CDR3 in DNA: TGTGCCAGCAGCCGACAGGGACCAGCGGAGCAGTACTTC. Its translation is CASSRQGPAEQYF.

There are a few counts of this clonotype. The CDR3 loop is CATSRVTDTSYNEQFF. CDR3 DNA sequence: TGTGCCACCAGCAGAGTTACTGATACCTCCTACAATGAGCAGTTCTTC. This chain links TRBV15 with TRBJ2-1, with unresolved D. Germline loops: CDR1 LNHNV, CDR2 YYDKDF (reference sequence). V gave up 1 base and J gave up 0 bases, with 10 bases separating them. CDR3 length: 16 residues.

The chain carries TRBV27 and TRBJ2-5, with D perhaps TRBD1 or TRBD2 (5 bases each). The J call is in doubt because the DNA end fits TRBJ2-7 better. From germline, CDR1 is MNHEY and CDR2 SMNVEV (reference sequence). The CDR3 consists of 13 residues. CDR3 bases: TGTGCCAGCAGTTGGGGGAGTGGTAGCGAGCAGTACTTC. It encodes CASSWGSGSEQYF.

The rearrangement links TRBV27 to TRBJ2-7; 10 nucleotides agree with TRBD1. In germline, CDR1 is MNHEY, CDR2 SMNVEV (reference sequence). This CDR3 comprises 15 residues. V shed 4 bases and J 5 bases; nucleotides not matched to a gene: 8. CDR3 in DNA: TGTGCCAGCAGTTCCCCGGGACAGGGGTTCCACGAGCAGTACTTC. It codes for CASSSPGQGFHEQYF.

The table lists this clonotype with a count of one. The chain is built from TRBV6-5 and TRBJ2-5; 7 bases are a match to TRBD1. J lost 5 bases, V lost 6 bases, and 9 bases had no gene match. CDR1 MNHEY and CDR2 SVGAGI come from the germline V gene. The CDR3 length is 14 residues. The CDR3 region has the DNA TGTGCCAGCAGCCCCCGACAGGGCCTGGAGACCCAGTACTTC. This translates into CASSPRQGLETQYF.

The chain carries TRBV7-8 and TRBJ1-4, with D possibly matching TRBD1 (5 bases). The CDR3 length is 13 residues. Germline-derived CDR1 and CDR2 are SGHVS and FQNEAQ. CDR3 in DNA: TGTGCGGGCGGGGGACCGCACAATGAAAAACTGTTTTTT. It yields the protein CAGGGPHNEKLFF.

This clonotype was recorded a few times. This chain links TRBV7-2 with TRBJ2-1, with a tentative D call TRBD2 (6 bases). The tail of the sequence fits TRBJ2-5 better, so the J call may be wrong. The germline CDR1 and CDR2 sequences are SGHTA and FQGNSA. There are 14 residues in the CDR3. The CDR3, as DNA: TGTGCCAGCAGCTTAGTCCCGGGACTAGAGACCCAGTACTTC. This codes for CASSLVPGLETQYF.

The chain combines TRBV7-9 with TRBJ2-5, with 9 bases that match TRBD1. Judging by the DNA end, TRBJ2-7 fits better; the J call may be wrong. The CDR3 runs to 16 residues. CDR1 SEHNR and CDR2 FQNEAQ come from the germline V gene (reference sequence). The chain's CDR3 is CASRPAGDRVGYEQYF. The CDR3 DNA reads TGTGCCAGCAGACCCGCGGGGGACAGGGTGGGCTACGAGCAGTACTTC.

The chain links TRBV20-1 to TRBJ1-4, with a weak D call TRBD1 (6 bases). CDR3 length: 16 amino acids. Germline assignment: CDR1 DFQATT and CDR2 SNEGSKA (reference sequence). The V end was cut by 1 base, the J end by 8 bases, with 20 bases between. The CDR3 DNA follows: TGCAGTGCTAGAGGGCACTTGGGGACACGAGGGGAAAAACTGTTTTTT. This encodes CSARGHLGTRGEKLFF.

In DNA form, the CDR3 reads TGTGCCATCAGTGGAGGGACAGCCTCTGGAAACACCATATATTTT. It codes for CAISGGTASGNTIYF. This chain uses TRBV10-3 with TRBJ1-3; 7 nucleotides align to TRBD1. The CDR3 consists of 15 residues. Germline V lookup: CDR1 ENHRY, CDR2 SYGVKD. The ends lost 4 bases at V and 0 bases at J; junction bases unmatched: 3.

The CDR3 here is CASSFGGNTRTDTQYF. The CDR3 DNA follows: TGCGCCAGCAGCTTCGGGGGGAATACACGCACAGATACGCAGTATTTT. The chain is built from TRBV5-1 and TRBJ2-3, with TRBD2 identical over 7 bases. V shed 2 bases, J shed 1 base, and the junction held 7 bases outside the gene matches. Looked up from germline, CDR1 is SGHRS and CDR2 is YFSETQ. The CDR3 is 16 amino acids.